This TCR beta chain is from a study of brain T cells in children with intractable seizures. Whole-study findings and limits: Absence of clones before surgery may stem from lower sequencing depth. Patients' HCMV serostatus was unknown; virus specificity rests on CDR3 similarity alone.

A word on this clone: Its antigen is still unknown.

The CDR3 has 14 residues. Germline V gene data show CDR1 as MNHEY and CDR2 as SMNVEV (reference sequence). Trimming removed 5 bases from V and 3 bases from J; junction bases left unmatched: 4. Only cases whose brain tissue showed the highest T cell transcript signatures were sequenced. The protocol was immunoSEQ multiplex PCR, while the TCRdb copy is restricted to in-frame clones and leaves out a portion. The sample yields roughly 110,000 clones, 94% seen once. Sequences were derived from peripheral blood, sampled at surgery. This receptor was identified in a boy younger than two with hemimegalencephaly and intractable seizures. This sequence joins TRBV27 and TRBJ2-3; 8 nucleotides line up with TRBD2. The CDR3 DNA sequence: TGTGCCAGCAGTAGCGGGAGAGGGACAGATACGCAGTATTTT. Translation: CASSSGRGTDTQYF.